In this sample, the clone carrying this TCR beta chain turned up a few times. These data belong to a study of human T cells and chemical hapten exposure. One entry per CDR3 protein results from TCRdb running MiXCR on the RACE reads. The sample has some 350,000 distinct CDR3 sequences; around 6% are singletons. Time point given: patch test 2, 6 weeks after DPC sensitization. The sample's treatment: therapeutic diphenylcyclopropenone sensitization with weekly scalp DPC. The length of the CDR3 is 15 residues. V was pared by 3 bases and J by 0 bases, with 11 bases between. The sequencing used whole blood, collected in connection with sensitization to the hapten diphenylcyclopropenone (DPC). The V call is TRBV12-3 or TRBV12-4, the J call TRBJ2-5; D gene uncertain. The sequence was obtained from a woman younger than 35 with alopecia areata. Some clones in this sample may be carry-over from other donors' samples. The CDR3 DNA reads TGTGCCAGCAGTTTCGGCGGAAAGTACCAAGAGACCCAGTACTTC. Translated, it gives CASSFGGKYQETQYF.